The rows below give T cell receptor beta chains drawn from one sample of a study of T cells in localized non-small cell lung cancer. This table comes from immunoSEQ multiplex PCR, and its TCRdb copy is limited to in-frame clones, with some not included. The sample holds tens of thousands of clones; approximately 81% are singletons and the top ten take 15% to 20%. The sample in question was PBMCs, obtained before any cancer treatment. The source is a woman aged 35 to 69 with stage II squamous cell lung carcinoma. Each CDR3 is given with its conserved first and last residue. Each record gives: J gene, clone size, CDR3 length, V gene, D gene, CDR3 protein, CDR3 DNA. A D gene is named only where the DNA matches it firmly. Clone size appears in some rows only: once, few, many, or a class for an expanded clone.

>TRBJ1-2|.|13|TRBV19|.
CASSIPGNYGYTF
TGTGCCAGTAGTATCCCGGGAAACTATGGCTACACCTTC
>TRBJ2-5|.|13|TRBV19|.
CASSMVPEGAQYF
TGTGCCAGTAGTATGGTTCCAGAGGGGGCCCAGTACTTC
>TRBJ1-1|.|13|TRBV18|.
CASSSPLNTEAFF
TGTGCCAGCTCATCCCCATTGAACACTGAAGCTTTCTTT
>TRBJ2-1|.|16|TRBV5-4|.
CASSFPGGGSYNEQFF
TGTGCCAGCAGCTTCCCAGGTGGGGGGTCCTACAATGAGCAGTTCTTC
>TRBJ2-3|few|14|TRBV6-1|TRBD1
CASSDLTGTDTQYF
TGTGCCAGCAGTGACCTGACAGGGACAGATACGCAGTATTTT
>TRBJ2-2|.|13|TRBV19|.
CASSTLGTGELFF
TGTGCCAGTAGTACCCTGGGCACCGGGGAGCTGTTTTTT
>TRBJ1-2|few|16|TRBV28|.
CASSLFEGLKIHGYTF
TGTGCCAGCAGTTTATTCGAGGGTTTGAAAATACATGGCTACACCTTC
>TRBJ1-2|.|14|TRBV5-5|.
CASSLAWGMDGYTF
TGTGCCAGCAGCTTGGCCTGGGGAATGGATGGCTACACCTTC
>TRBJ2-1|.|13|TRBV19|.
CASSKGVAGEQFF
TGTGCCAGTTCGAAGGGGGTGGCTGGTGAGCAGTTCTTC
>TRBJ1-2|few|13|TRBV14|.
CASSQGLGYGYTF
TGTGCCAGCAGCCAAGGGTTGGGCTATGGCTACACCTTC
>TRBJ2-3|few|19|TRBV11-2|TRBD2
CASSAIRRLALTSTDTQYF
TGTGCCAGCAGCGCCATTAGGAGACTAGCGTTGACTAGCACAGATACGCAGTATTTT
>TRBJ2-3|.|15|TRBV7-3|.
CASSPTGTTTDTQYF
TGTGCCAGCAGCCCAACTGGGACAACCACAGATACGCAGTATTTT
>TRBJ1-1|.|17|TRBV18|TRBD1
CASSPQQGALMNTEAFF
TGTGCCAGCTCACCCCAACAGGGGGCACTTATGAACACTGAAGCTTTCTTT
>TRBJ2-1|.|16|TRBV5-1|TRBD2
CASSQGLADGYNEQFF
TGCGCCAGCAGCCAGGGACTAGCGGATGGTTACAATGAGCAGTTCTTC
>TRBJ1-5|.|17|TRBV19|.
CASSQGGGLYSNQPQHF
TGTGCCAGTAGTCAAGGAGGGGGGCTTTATAGCAATCAGCCCCAGCATTTT
>TRBJ2-7|.|12|TRBV5-1|.
CASTYGQGEQYF
TGCGCCAGCACCTATGGCCAGGGGGAGCAGTACTTC